This TCR beta chain was sequenced during a study of cytomegalovirus exposure and HLA in healthy donors. Regarding the study as a whole: Accurate prediction of HLA-A and HLA-B alleles (for most subjects) was reportedly achieved from TCR beta sequences. A later analysis by the authors found several of the most significant clusters apparently linked to common viral pathogens. Later work found most CMV-associated TCR beta chains apparently HLA-restricted.

CDR1 is KGHSH and CDR2 is LQKENI in the germline V gene. This CDR3 contains 12 residues. Trimming stripped 4 bases from V and 3 bases from J, with 6 bases between. Donors in the study were healthy people who gave bone marrow. Remarks on this clone: Antigen specificity is unknown.

Use of 60 Vbeta and 13 Jbeta primers characterized the PCR. The data were produced by immunoSEQ multiplex PCR, yet TCRdb's version contains in-frame clones alone and is incomplete. The sample lists roughly 120,000 clones, around 70% occurring once. Sequenced: PBMCs. The source is a young woman in good health and CMV-seronegative. The chain recombines TRBV18 with TRBJ2-5, with D possibly being TRBD1 (6 bases). In DNA form, the CDR3 reads TGTGCCAGCTCACGGACAGAAGAGACCCAGTACTTC. The encoded protein is CASSRTEETQYF.